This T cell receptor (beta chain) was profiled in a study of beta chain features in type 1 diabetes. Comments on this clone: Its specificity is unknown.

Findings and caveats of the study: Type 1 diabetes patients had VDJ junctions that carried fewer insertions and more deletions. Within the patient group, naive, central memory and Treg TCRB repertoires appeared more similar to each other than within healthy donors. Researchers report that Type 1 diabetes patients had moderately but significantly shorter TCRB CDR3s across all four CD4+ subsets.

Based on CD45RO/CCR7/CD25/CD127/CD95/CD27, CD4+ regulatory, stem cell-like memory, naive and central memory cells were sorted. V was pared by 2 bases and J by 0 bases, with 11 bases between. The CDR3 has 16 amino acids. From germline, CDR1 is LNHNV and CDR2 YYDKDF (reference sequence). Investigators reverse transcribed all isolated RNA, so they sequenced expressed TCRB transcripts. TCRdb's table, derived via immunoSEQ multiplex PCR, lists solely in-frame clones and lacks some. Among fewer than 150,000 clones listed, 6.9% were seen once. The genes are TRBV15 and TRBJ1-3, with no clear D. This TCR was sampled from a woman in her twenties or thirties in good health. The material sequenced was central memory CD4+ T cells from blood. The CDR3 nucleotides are TGTGCCACCAGCAGATCCGGCCGGGACTCTGGAAACACCATATATTTT. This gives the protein CATSRSGRDSGNTIYF.